Below, one TCR beta chain is given with its context. Its antigen is unknown. The record originates from a study of vaccination effects on CD4 cells after COVID-19. This CDR3 spans 14 amino acids. V shed 2 bases and J shed 5 bases, with 12 bases lying between them. Germline CDR1 and CDR2: SNHLY and FYNNEI. Antigen-specific CD4+ T cells were expanded with viral peptide pools in the ViraFEST assay before sequencing. When ten to eleven days of culture had elapsed, CD4+ T cells were isolated. Documented for the person is a PCR-confirmed SARS-CoV-2 infection occurring between March and December 2020. Of the BNT162b2 and mRNA-1273 vaccines, participants received two doses of one or the other. Half-medium exchanges with IL-2 medium took place on days 3 and 7. Data came from immunoSEQ multiplex PCR; TCRdb stores just in-frame clones and leaves some out. Among 13,000 to 15,000 clones listed, about 78% were seen once.

General observations from the study: For convalescents, most of the spike-reactive clones seen post-vaccine were new vaccine-induced clones.

The rearrangement joins TRBV2 to TRBJ1-1, with a weak D call TRBD1 (6 bases). This receptor was identified in a human donor who had a prior SARS-CoV-2 infection. This specimen consisted of CD4+ T cells from PBMCs cultured with SARS-CoV-2 spike peptides, obtained after COVID-19 vaccination. CDR3 coding DNA: TGTGCCAGCAGTGAACAGGGGAGGGGAACTGAAGCTTTCTTT. Its translation: CASSEQGRGTEAFF.